Detailed here is one TCR beta chain. Its antigen is not identified. This sample was included in a study of cytomegalovirus exposure and HLA in healthy donors. The wider study: Previous work identified roughly 120 million unique TCR beta sequences from around 200 million T cells. Membership in the Caucasian-associated ancestry cluster was found for about 80% of a few hundred genotyped donors. Study outcomes and limitations: Later, an analysis found that common viral pathogens appeared to be linked with several of the most significant clusters.

Each donor was healthy, and each was a bone marrow donor. PCR amplification relied on 60 Vbeta primers (plus 13 Jbeta primers). Profiled with immunoSEQ multiplex PCR; TCRdb holds only in-frame clones, not every one. Here the sample spans under 110,000 clones, roughly 85% being singletons. Sequenced material: PBMCs. This receptor was taken from a man aged 25 to 40 in good health and CMV-seronegative.

DNA for the CDR3: TGTGCCAGCAGCCGCCAGCGAACGACCCAGTACTTC. Protein product: CASSRQRTTQYF. The rearrangement joins TRBV7-2 to TRBJ2-5; D is uncertain. CDR1 SGHTA and CDR2 FQGNSA come from the germline V gene. The CDR3 covers 12 residues. Deletions cut 5 bases from V and 7 bases from J, with 11 bases between. The variable domain in full, with the rest retrieved from reference TRBV7-2 and TRBJ2-5, is GAGVSQSPSNKVTEKGKDVELRCDPISGHTALYWYRQSLGQGLEFLIYFQGNSAPDKSGLPSDRFSAERTGGSVSTLTIQRTQQEDSAVYLCASSRQRTTQYFGPGTRLLVL.